These T cell receptor beta chains were read from a single sample in a study of beta chain features in type 1 diabetes. This table comes from immunoSEQ multiplex PCR, and its TCRdb copy is limited to in-frame clones, with some not included. The sample holds under 450,000 clones; about 15% are singletons and the top ten take 0.03% to 0.04%. Specimen: naive CD4+ T cells from blood. These receptors originate from a man aged 30-40 years in good health. CDR3s include the opening cysteine and the closing phenylalanine or tryptophan. The order of the fields is clone size, V gene, J gene, D gene, CDR3 DNA, CDR3 protein. D genes are given only for firm matches. For some rows the clone size is stated as once, few or many, or as a class when expanded; others skip it.

>few|TRBV5-1|TRBJ2-2|NA
TGCGCCAGCAGCTTAAAGGGGGCCGGGGAGCTGTTTTTT
CASSLKGAGELFF
>few|TRBV7-2|TRBJ2-3|NA
TGTGCCAGCAGCTTAGGCCTCCGTGCTAGCACAGATACGCAGTATTTT
CASSLGLRASTDTQYF
>NA|TRBV7-2|TRBJ2-3|TRBD2
TGTGCCAGCAGCTCCATGGGACTAGACGCAGATACGCAGTATTTT
CASSSMGLDADTQYF
>NA|TRBV29-1|TRBJ1-2|NA
TGCAGCGTTGAGCGGGAGAAGAGGCTCGACGGGGGCTATGGCTACACCTTC
CSVEREKRLDGGYGYTF
>few|TRBV29-1|TRBJ2-2|NA
TGCAGCGTTGTAAACACCGGGGAGCTGTTTTTT
CSVVNTGELFF
>NA|TRBV2|TRBJ2-5|NA
TGTGCCAGCGGCGGGACCCAAGAGACCCAGTACTTC
CASGGTQETQYF
>NA|TRBV30|TRBJ2-3|NA
TGTGCCTGGAGTCCGGGTAATCCGGATACGCAGTATTTT
CAWSPGNPDTQYF
>few|TRBV2|TRBJ1-4|TRBD1
TGTGCCAGCAGTCGGCGACAGGGGCGAGAAAATGAAAAACTGTTTTTT
CASSRRQGRENEKLFF
>few|TRBV2|TRBJ1-2|NA
TGTGCCAGCAGTGAAGGGATCAGCCGGGGCTACACCTTC
CASSEGISRGYTF
>few|TRBV19|TRBJ1-1|NA
TGTGCCAGTAACCGGGGACCTAAGAACACTGAAGCTTTCTTT
CASNRGPKNTEAFF
>NA|TRBV2|TRBJ1-5|NA
TGTGCCAGCAGTGAAAGGGCAGTGGGCAATCAGCCCCAGCATTTT
CASSERAVGNQPQHF
>NA|TRBV7-3|TRBJ1-1|NA
TGTGCCAGCAGCTCCCGACAGCCGAACACTGAAGCTTTCTTT
CASSSRQPNTEAFF
>few|TRBV20-1|TRBJ1-2|NA
TGCAGTGCCCCTGAAGCCTATGGCTACACCTTC
CSAPEAYGYTF
>NA|TRBV28|TRBJ2-1|TRBD2
TGTGCCAGCAGTTTAGTCACTAGCGGGATCTACAATGAGCAGTTCTTC
CASSLVTSGIYNEQFF
>NA|TRBV9|TRBJ1-2|TRBD1
TGTGCCAGCAACCCGGGACAGAGCGTCTATGGCTACACCTTC
CASNPGQSVYGYTF
>NA|TRBV7-2|TRBJ2-7|NA
TGTGCCAGCAGCTCCACTAGCCCAAACCCATACGAGCAGTACTTC
CASSSTSPNPYEQYF
>NA|TRBV6-4|TRBJ1-1|NA
TGTGCCAGCAGTGTAAAGACAGGTGGTGACACTGAAGCTTTCTTT
CASSVKTGGDTEAFF
>NA|TRBV7-2|TRBJ1-2|TRBD1
TGTGCCAGCAGCCGGGACAGGGCAGTCTATGGCTACACCTTC
CASSRDRAVYGYTF
>NA|TRBV11-3|TRBJ2-1|TRBD2
TGTGCCAGCAGCTTAGCAGCGGGAGTGTTGAATGAGCAGTTCTTC
CASSLAAGVLNEQFF
>NA|TRBV11-1|TRBJ1-1|NA
TGTGCCAGCAGCTTAGGGACAGCCAAGAACACTGAAGCTTTCTTT
CASSLGTAKNTEAFF
>NA|TRBV9|TRBJ2-3|NA
TGTGCCAGCAGCGGAGGCGGAGGGCATAGGGATACGCAGTATTTT
CASSGGGGHRDTQYF
>NA|TRBV7-6|TRBJ2-1|TRBD2
TGTGCCAGCAGCTTAGGAGTAGCGGGGGGGCATAATGAGCAGTTCTTC
CASSLGVAGGHNEQFF
>few|TRBV5-6|TRBJ2-1|NA
TGTGCCAGCAGCTTGACGGGACGATACAATGAGCAGTTCTTC
CASSLTGRYNEQFF
>few|TRBV9|TRBJ2-5|NA
TGTGCCAGCAGCCCTGGGGTACGGACCCAAGAGACCCAGTACTTC
CASSPGVRTQETQYF
>NA|TRBV9|TRBJ2-5|NA
TGTGCCAGCAGCGTGTCGGCCAAGGGAGAGACCCAGTACTTC
CASSVSAKGETQYF
>NA|TRBV5-1|TRBJ2-1|TRBD2
TGCGCCAGCAGCTTTGCGGGACTAGCGGAGAACAATGAGCAGTTCTTC
CASSFAGLAENNEQFF
>NA|TRBV19|TRBJ2-1|NA
TGTGCCAGTAGTATAAAGTCGGACCTATCCTACAATGAGCAGTTCTTC
CASSIKSDLSYNEQFF
>NA|TRBV7-9|TRBJ2-4|NA
TGTGCCAGCAGCCCAGGACTGAGATACATTCAGTACTTC
CASSPGLRYIQYF
>few|TRBV21-1|TRBJ2-5|NA
TGTGCCAGCAGTGCGAGTAGCGGGGGTTTAGAGACCCAGTACTTC
CASSASSGGLETQYF